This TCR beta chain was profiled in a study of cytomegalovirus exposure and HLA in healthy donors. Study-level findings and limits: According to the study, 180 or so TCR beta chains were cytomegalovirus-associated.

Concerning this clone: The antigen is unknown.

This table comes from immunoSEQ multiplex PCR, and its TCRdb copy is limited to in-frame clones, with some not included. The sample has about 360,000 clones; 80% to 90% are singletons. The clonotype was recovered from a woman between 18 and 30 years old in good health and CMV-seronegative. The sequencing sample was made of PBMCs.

In DNA form, the CDR3 reads TGTGCCAGCAGTGGGACAGAAGGCGTCCGTTACGAGCAGTACTTC. Amino acid sequence: CASSGTEGVRYEQYF. The chain has TRBV2 and TRBJ2-7, with D maybe TRBD1 (6 bases). The CDR3 loop spans 15 amino acids. Germline-derived CDR1 and CDR2 are SNHLY and FYNNEI. V dropped 4 bases and J dropped 4 bases, with 17 bases sitting between them.